The 18 T cell receptor beta chains below were found in one sample sequenced in a study of T cell responses to AZD1222 COVID-19 vaccine. Generated by immunoSEQ multiplex PCR, the TCRdb table keeps only in-frame clones and is missing some. Of 85,000 to 90,000 clones in the sample, 85% to 90% are singletons; the top ten hold around 5%. This specimen was peripheral blood, taken 28 days after the second AZD1222 dose. Receptors were obtained from an adult who received the AZD1222 COVID-19 vaccine.

The chain has TRBV7-9 and TRBJ1-1; 9 positions agree with TRBD1. The CDR3 totals 14 residues. V shed 6 bases and J 1 base; nucleotides not matched to a gene: 3. Germline loops: CDR1 SEHNR, CDR2 FQNEAQ (reference sequence). CDR3 coding DNA: TGTGCCAGCAGTTTACAGGGGGCGAACACTGAAGCTTTCTTT. This sequence encodes CASSLQGANTEAFF.

This chain joins TRBV3-1 (or the pseudogene TRBV3-2) and TRBJ1-6; D gene unclear. Germline CDR1 and CDR2: LGHDT and YNNKEL (reference sequence). The CDR3 has 13 amino acids. V was pared by 1 base and J by 9 bases, with 7 bases between. The CDR3 DNA reads TGTGCCAGCAGCCAAGTGGACGGTTCACCCCTCCACTTT. Amino acid sequence: CASSQVDGSPLHF.

The J gene is TRBJ1-2, the V gene TRBV4-1; D call uncertain. The germline V gene has CDR1 MGHRA and CDR2 YSYEKL. The CDR3 consists of 16 residues. V lost 4 bases, J lost 1 base, and 16 bases lay in between. The CDR3 DNA reads as TGCGCCAGCAGCCCTTCCCCGGGAGTAGATAACTATGGCTACACCTTC. This translates into CASSPSPGVDNYGYTF.

The J gene is TRBJ2-1, the V gene TRBV5-4, with 7 bases that match TRBD1. J lost 2 bases, V lost 1 base, and 6 bases had no gene match. Looked up from germline, CDR1 is SGHNT and CDR2 is YYREEE (reference sequence). This CDR3 has 16 residues. CDR3 loop: CASSLPRQGTYNEQFF. The CDR3 DNA reads as TGTGCCAGCAGCTTGCCAAGACAGGGAACCTACAATGAGCAGTTCTTC.

The chain employs TRBV27 and TRBJ1-5; no reliable D call. Between the trimmed V and J ends, which lost 0 bases and 2 bases, there was a span of 2 bases. The CDR3 is made up of 13 amino acids. CDR1 and CDR2 (germline): MNHEY, SMNVEV (reference sequence). The chain's CDR3 is CASSLSRNQPQHF. The DNA for the CDR3 is TGTGCCAGCAGTTTATCGCGCAATCAGCCCCAGCATTTT.

This sequence joins TRBV5-1 and TRBJ1-6; D gene ambiguous. This CDR3 spans 15 amino acids. The germline V and J ends were trimmed by 1 base and 7 bases, with 12 bases remaining between them. Per germline, CDR1 SGHRS and CDR2 YFSETQ. The DNA of the CDR3 is TGCGCCAGCAGCTTGCAACACATGGGCAATTCACCCCTCCACTTT. Translated: CASSLQHMGNSPLHF.

This clone was recorded a few times. The chain joins TRBV5-8 to TRBJ1-2; no clear D. This CDR3 has 15 residues. Looked up from germline, CDR1 is SGHTS and CDR2 is YDEGEE. Trimming cost V 4 bases and J 2 bases, with 15 bases left between them. CDR3 nucleotide sequence: TGTGCCAGCAGCGGCGCCACGCTACTAAACTATGGCTACACCTTC. Encoded protein: CASSGATLLNYGYTF.

V gene TRBV2 combines with J gene TRBJ1-2; D is possibly TRBD1 (5 bases). The ends were cut back, 4 bases at V and 4 bases at J, with 7 bases in the middle. Germline-derived CDR1 and CDR2 are SNHLY and FYNNEI. There are 12 residues in the CDR3. CDR3 residues: CASSAGGYGYTF. CDR3 DNA: TGTGCCAGCAGTGCCGGGGGCTATGGCTACACCTTC.

The gene calls are TRBV30 and TRBJ2-7, with a tentative D call TRBD2 (5 bases). Trimming stripped 2 bases from V and 1 base from J, with 27 bases between. Germline V gene lookup returns CDR1 GTSNPN and CDR2 SVGIG (reference sequence). This CDR3 spans 19 amino acids. As DNA, the CDR3 is TGTGCCTGGAGTTCCCATCTGACACGAGGAGGTTTGTTATCCTACGAGCAGTACTTC. Translating gives CAWSSHLTRGGLLSYEQYF.

This clone ranks as medium-sized. The chain has TRBV12-5 and TRBJ1-2, with TRBD1 as a possible D gene (6 bases). V was trimmed by 2 bases and J by 3 bases, leaving 10 bases between them. The CDR3 has 14 residues. From germline, CDR1 is LGHNT and CDR2 FRNRAP. Here the CDR3 reads CASGLPGAYYGYTF. Here the CDR3 DNA reads TGTGCTAGTGGTTTGCCGGGGGCGTACTATGGCTACACCTTC.

The genes are TRBV5-1 and TRBJ2-5; 9 bases match TRBD2. Trimming removed 3 bases from V and 5 bases from J; junction bases left unmatched: 8. The CDR3 length is 15 residues. Germline lookup yields CDR1 SGHRS and CDR2 YFSETQ. The CDR3 here is CASSSGGGVYETQYF. CDR3 nucleotides: TGCGCCAGCAGCTCGGGCGGGGGGGTTTATGAGACCCAGTACTTC.

The V gene is TRBV9, the J gene TRBJ2-2; TRBD1 aligns across 9 bases. CDR3 size: 17 residues. After removal of 1 base from V and 6 bases from J, the junction contained 10 bases not matched to a gene. In germline, CDR1 is SGDLS, CDR2 YYNGEE. CDR3 sequence: CASSVLTRDREAGELFF. CDR3 DNA: TGTGCCAGCAGCGTACTTACAAGGGACAGGGAAGCCGGGGAGCTGTTTTTT.

This sequence joins TRBV6-5 and TRBJ2-7; D gene unclear. The CDR3 is made up of 12 amino acids. V was clipped by 4 bases and J by 7 bases, with 11 bases between them. CDR1 and CDR2 from the germline V gene are MNHEY and SVGAGI. CDR3 sequence reads: CASSSLGGEQYF. The CDR3 nucleotides are TGTGCCAGCAGTTCCCTGGGTGGGGAGCAGTACTTC.

This sequence joins TRBV6-1 and TRBJ1-2; 9 bases map to TRBD1. Germline loops: CDR1 MNHNS, CDR2 SASEGT. This CDR3 has 15 residues. The junction had 4 bases not matched to a gene; V was cut back by 3 bases and J by 2 bases. Written as DNA, the CDR3 is TGTGCCAGCAGTGACCGGACAGGGGCAAACTATGGCTACACCTTC. This codes for CASSDRTGANYGYTF.

The genes are TRBV11-2 and TRBJ2-2; tentative D call: TRBD1 (5 bases). Trimming stripped 5 bases from V and 2 bases from J, with 18 bases between. Germline V gene lookup returns CDR1 SGHAT and CDR2 FQNNGV. The CDR3 contains 17 residues. The CDR3 spells CASSLTTIGVNTGELFF. The DNA for the CDR3 is TGTGCCAGCAGCCTAACCACGATAGGGGTAAACACCGGGGAGCTGTTTTTT.

The chain joins TRBV11-2 to TRBJ2-6; no clear D gene. The CDR3 runs to 13 residues. With 5 bases removed from V and 4 bases from J, the gap between germline ends came to 6 bases. Germline V gene data show CDR1 as SGHAT and CDR2 as FQNNGV. The CDR3 here is CASSNPGANVLTF. CDR3 nucleotide sequence: TGTGCCAGCAGCAACCCGGGGGCCAACGTCCTGACTTTC. The complete variable domain, with remaining parts taken from reference TRBV11-2 and TRBJ2-6, reads EAGVAQSPRYKIIEKRQSVAFWCNPISGHATLYWYQQILGQGPKLLIQFQNNGVVDDSQLPKDRFSAERLKGVDSTLKIQPAKLEDSAVYLCASSNPGANVLTFGAGSRLTVL.

This clone was observed once. This sequence joins TRBV5-1 and TRBJ1-4; 7 bases are shared with TRBD1. The CDR3 spans 15 residues. J was trimmed by 6 bases and V by 4 bases; bases with no gene match: 9. Looked up from germline, CDR1 is SGHRS and CDR2 is YFSETQ. The CDR3 DNA reads as TGCGCCAGCAGCCTACTAGACAGGGACGATGAAAAACTGTTTTTT. Encoded protein: CASSLLDRDDEKLFF.

In DNA, the CDR3 is TGCGCCAGCAGCTTGAGGGCCCAGCAGGGGGGCAGCCTGAACACTGAAGCTTTCTTT. It is translated as CASSLRAQQGGSLNTEAFF. This chain connects TRBV5-1 to TRBJ1-1; 7 nucleotides agree with TRBD1. This CDR3 region has 19 residues. The germline V gene encodes CDR1 SGHRS and CDR2 YFSETQ. After removal of 1 base from V and 0 bases from J, the junction contained 15 bases not matched to a gene.